These T cell receptor beta chains were read from a single sample in a study of blood T cell repertoires in COVID-19. Assay: immunoSEQ multiplex PCR; the TCRdb copy retains only in-frame clones and omits some. The table records 100,000 to 150,000 clones, approximately 83% of them present only once. The sample was peripheral blood. All receptors derive from a woman in her fifties or sixties with acute or convalescent COVID-19. CDR3s include the opening cysteine and the closing phenylalanine or tryptophan. The D gene is left open where the match is weak. The size entry is marked missing in some rows and otherwise reads once, few, many or a size class.

V,size,D,J,CDR3,DNA
TRBV7-8,many,-,TRBJ1-1,CASSLRSERLNTEAFF,TGTGCCAGCAGCTTAAGGTCGGAGAGATTGAACACTGAAGCTTTCTTT
TRBV6-2/TRBV6-3,-,TRBD1,TRBJ2-2,CASSSDRPGELFF,TGTGCCAGCAGTTCGGACAGGCCCGGGGAGCTGTTTTTT
TRBV27,-,-,TRBJ2-1,CASSLVGLVDEQFF,TGTGCCAGCAGTCTAGTGGGACTGGTGGATGAGCAGTTCTTC
TRBV9,-,-,TRBJ1-1,CASSPGVQLNTEAFF,TGTGCCAGCAGCCCCGGGGTACAGTTGAACACTGAAGCTTTCTTT
TRBV7-8,-,TRBD2,TRBJ2-3,CASSPRLAGSTDTQYF,TGTGCCAGCAGCCCTAGACTAGCGGGGTCCACAGATACGCAGTATTTT
TRBV4-2,-,-,TRBJ1-1,CASSQDRQDTEAFF,TGTGCCAGCAGCCAAGATAGACAGGACACTGAAGCTTTCTTT
TRBV19,-,-,TRBJ1-1,CASSILAGVNTEAFF,TGTGCCAGTAGTATACTTGCGGGGGTGAACACTGAAGCTTTCTTT
TRBV10-1,-,TRBD2,TRBJ2-7,CASSGLAGNYEQYF,TGCGCCAGCAGTGGTCTAGCGGGGAACTACGAGCAGTACTTC
TRBV15,-,TRBD1,TRBJ1-1,CATSRGQGVDTEAFF,TGTGCCACCAGCAGAGGCCAGGGGGTTGACACTGAAGCTTTCTTT
TRBV2,-,-,TRBJ1-5,CASSVSGLGNQPQHF,TGTGCCAGCAGTGTCTCAGGGCTGGGGAATCAGCCCCAGCATTTT
TRBV5-1,-,TRBD1,TRBJ2-1,CASSLAPGQGNNEQFF,TGCGCCAGCAGCTTGGCTCCGGGACAGGGAAACAATGAGCAGTTCTTC
TRBV24-1,-,TRBD1,TRBJ1-5,CATRDRGLLYSGQPQHF,TGTGCCACCAGAGACAGGGGGCTCCTCTATTCGGGGCAGCCCCAGCATTTT
TRBV2,-,TRBD1,TRBJ1-5,CASVDRGGGNQPQHF,TGTGCCAGCGTTGACAGGGGTGGGGGTAATCAGCCCCAGCATTTT
TRBV3-1/TRBV3-2,-,-,TRBJ1-3,CASSQPPLTGANTIYF,TGTGCCAGCAGCCAACCCCCCCTGACAGGAGCGAACACCATATATTTT
TRBV29-1,few,-,TRBJ1-2,CSVEPGKPNYGYTF,TGCAGCGTTGAACCAGGGAAGCCTAACTATGGCTACACCTTC
TRBV12-3/TRBV12-4,-,-,TRBJ1-2,CASRTSGGGYTF,TGTGCCAGCAGAACCTCGGGGGGTGGCTACACCTTC
TRBV10-3,-,TRBD1,TRBJ1-1,CAITGQGRGTEAFF,TGTGCCATCACAGGACAGGGGAGAGGCACTGAAGCTTTCTTT
TRBV30,-,TRBD1,TRBJ1-5,CAWKRKDRANQPQHF,TGTGCCTGGAAGAGAAAAGACAGGGCGAATCAGCCCCAGCATTTT
TRBV10-2,-,TRBD2,TRBJ2-1,CASSEIVPGLAGYSNEQFF,TGCGCCAGCAGTGAGATCGTTCCGGGACTAGCGGGGTATAGTAATGAGCAGTTCTTC
TRBV19,once,-,TRBJ1-2,CASSIAPGLYGYTF,TGTGCCAGTAGTATAGCCCCAGGTCTCTATGGCTACACCTTC
TRBV10-1,-,-,TRBJ2-6,CASSESVGKVSGANVLTF,TGCGCCAGCAGTGAATCGGTCGGTAAAGTTTCTGGGGCCAACGTCCTGACTTTC
TRBV14,-,TRBD2,TRBJ2-3,CASSQGVLAGSTDTQYF,TGTGCCAGCAGCCAAGGTGTCCTAGCGGGGAGCACAGATACGCAGTATTTT
TRBV5-4,-,-,TRBJ1-2,CASSATGWDGYTF,TGTGCCAGCAGTGCCACAGGGTGGGATGGCTACACCTTC
TRBV18,few,-,TRBJ1-3,CASSPDPKQGVYMRNTIYF,TGTGCCAGCTCACCAGACCCCAAACAGGGAGTTTATATGCGAAACACCATATATTTT
TRBV15,-,-,TRBJ2-7,CATSRDQARTYEQYF,TGTGCCACCAGCAGAGATCAGGCCAGAACCTACGAGCAGTACTTC
TRBV7-9,-,-,TRBJ1-6,CASSLGTAVNSPLHF,TGTGCCAGCAGCTTAGGGACAGCGGTAAATTCACCCCTCCACTTT
TRBV4-1,-,-,TRBJ2-7,CASSQRTGRGYEQYF,TGCGCCAGCAGCCAGCGGACAGGGAGGGGTTACGAGCAGTACTTC
TRBV3-1/TRBV3-2,-,-,TRBJ2-1,CASSQVVYEQFF,TGTGCCAGCAGCCAAGTAGTCTATGAGCAGTTCTTC
TRBV18,-,-,TRBJ2-6,CASSRQFAGANVLTF,TGTGCCAGCTCAAGACAGTTTGCTGGGGCCAACGTCCTGACTTTC
TRBV4-1,-,-,TRBJ1-2,CASSQEEGGQSYGYTF,TGCGCCAGCAGCCAAGAGGAGGGGGGGCAATCCTATGGCTACACCTTC
TRBV19,few,TRBD1,TRBJ2-1,CASSRDRVIVGNEQFF,TGTGCCAGTAGTAGGGACAGGGTAATAGTCGGCAATGAGCAGTTCTTC
TRBV12-3/TRBV12-4,-,-,TRBJ2-2,CASRSRTGELFF,TGTGCCAGCAGATCTCGCACCGGGGAGCTGTTTTTT
TRBV7-3,-,-,TRBJ2-2,CASSLTLAKKSTGELFF,TGTGCCAGCAGCTTAACGTTGGCAAAAAAAAGCACCGGGGAGCTGTTTTTT
TRBV6-6,-,-,TRBJ1-1,CASSLQGWDTEAFF,TGTGCCAGCAGTTTACAGGGATGGGACACTGAAGCTTTCTTT
TRBV6-5,few,TRBD1,TRBJ1-4,CASSTGDLGKLFF,TGTGCCAGCAGTACAGGGGATTTGGGAAAACTGTTTTTT
TRBV6-5,-,TRBD1,TRBJ1-6,CASGKGQAPGLPLHF,TGTGCCAGCGGGAAGGGACAGGCCCCGGGGCTACCCCTCCACTTT
TRBV19,-,-,TRBJ1-1,CASSIQGSNTEAFF,TGTGCCAGTAGTATTCAGGGGTCGAACACTGAAGCTTTCTTT
TRBV6-1,few,-,TRBJ1-1,CASSDPDAFF,TGTGCCAGCAGTGACCCAGATGCTTTCTTT
TRBV3-1/TRBV3-2,-,TRBD2,TRBJ2-7,CASSQGGTTSYEQYF,TGTGCCAGCAGCCAAGGAGGGACTACTTCCTACGAGCAGTACTTC
TRBV4-2,-,TRBD1,TRBJ1-5,CASSFMDREEQPQHF,TGTGCCAGCAGCTTCATGGACAGGGAGGAACAGCCCCAGCATTTT
TRBV5-1,-,-,TRBJ1-1,CASSPTGPTSTEAFF,TGCGCCAGCAGCCCCACAGGGCCCACGAGCACTGAAGCTTTCTTT
TRBV4-1,-,TRBD1,TRBJ2-2,CASSQDRGQGPFLNTGELFF,TGCGCCAGCAGCCAAGATAGAGGACAGGGGCCATTTTTGAACACCGGGGAGCTGTTTTTT
TRBV11-2,few,-,TRBJ2-1,CASTDPTATYNEQFF,TGTGCCAGCACCGACCCGACAGCTACCTACAATGAGCAGTTCTTC
TRBV6-5,-,TRBD1,TRBJ1-2,CASSYYDRGTYGYTF,TGTGCCAGCAGTTACTACGACAGGGGAACCTATGGCTACACCTTC
TRBV5-8,once,-,TRBJ2-3,CASSGGTDTQYF,TGTGCCAGCAGCGGGGGGACAGATACGCAGTATTTT
TRBV6-5,-,TRBD1,TRBJ1-1,CASNEGQGAEAFF,TGTGCCAGCAACGAGGGACAGGGGGCTGAAGCTTTCTTT
TRBV5-4,-,-,TRBJ2-7,CASSLGEVPYEQYF,TGTGCCAGCAGCTTGGGCGAAGTTCCCTACGAGCAGTACTTC
TRBV19,-,-,TRBJ1-1,CASRMSRVEAEAFF,TGTGCCAGTAGGATGTCCCGAGTGGAGGCTGAAGCTTTCTTT
TRBV3-1/TRBV3-2,-,-,TRBJ1-1,CASSLRGGENTEAFF,TGTGCCAGCAGCCTCCGGGGGGGCGAGAACACTGAAGCTTTCTTT
TRBV6-5,many,-,TRBJ2-7,CASRTQSSYEQYF,TGTGCCAGCAGGACACAGAGCTCCTACGAGCAGTACTTC
TRBV28,-,-,TRBJ1-1,CASNPGGAEAFF,TGTGCCAGCAACCCCGGGGGAGCTGAAGCTTTCTTT
TRBV5-1,-,-,TRBJ1-4,CASSFGGATTNEKLFF,TGCGCCAGCAGCTTTGGGGGGGCGACGACTAATGAAAAACTGTTTTTT
TRBV4-1,-,TRBD1,TRBJ1-5,CASSLARTGDNQPQHF,TGCGCCAGCAGCCTAGCGAGGACAGGGGACAATCAGCCCCAGCATTTT
TRBV3-1/TRBV3-2,-,TRBD2,TRBJ2-3,CASSQVVAGASTDTQYF,TGTGCCAGCAGCCAAGTTGTAGCGGGGGCTAGCACAGATACGCAGTATTTT
TRBV2,-,TRBD1,TRBJ1-1,CASKNRGDPFF,TGTGCCAGCAAGAACAGGGGGGATCCTTTCTTT